This T cell receptor (beta chain) came from a study of patients and donors after allogeneic stem cell transplantation. V dropped 2 bases and J dropped 9 bases, with 11 bases sitting between them. This CDR3 has 13 amino acids. Germline loops: CDR1 GTSNPN, CDR2 SVGIG (reference sequence). One entry per CDR3 protein, called by TCRdb with MiXCR from the RT-PCR reads. The repertoire holds about 960,000 distinct CDR3 sequences, with 15% to 20% as singletons. This clonotype appeared a few times. The sequenced material came from blood, either unsorted or a sorted T cell fraction (not recorded which). The sequence came from a human donor who was either an allogeneic HSCT recipient or a stem cell or donor lymphocyte infusion donor (not recorded which). It is not recorded whose cells these are; they may come from a transplant donor. This chain links TRBV30 with TRBJ1-6; tentatively, D is TRBD1 (5 bases). The CDR3 region has the DNA TGTGCCTGGAGTCGCAGGGCAGGTTCACCCCTCCACTTT. Translated, it gives CAWSRRAGSPLHF.